This TCR beta chain stems from a study of CD4+ T cells in melanoma. Findings and caveats of the study: Diverse differentiation states were reported for melanoma neoantigen-specific CD4+ T cells. CD8+ T cell, macrophage and B cell function reportedly correlated with neoantigen-specific CD4+ T cells.

Sequencing used immunoSEQ multiplex PCR; TCRdb keeps in-frame clones, though not all of them. The table lists 90,000 to 130,000 clones, about nine tenths of them singletons, with less than 4% in the top ten. J lost 2 bases, V lost 7 bases, and 19 bases had no gene match. There are 19 residues in the CDR3. About this clone itself: Its antigen is still unknown.

The sample was peripheral blood. The TCR sequence derives from a human donor with melanoma. The chain carries TRBV23-1 and TRBJ2-2, with 7 bases fitting TRBD1. TRBV23-1 is identified as an open reading frame with a role that is uncertain. The CDR3 nucleotides read TGCGCCAGCACCCCGGGGACAGCGCTTTTAGACGATAACACCGGGGAGCTGTTTTTT. It yields the protein CASTPGTALLDDNTGELFF.